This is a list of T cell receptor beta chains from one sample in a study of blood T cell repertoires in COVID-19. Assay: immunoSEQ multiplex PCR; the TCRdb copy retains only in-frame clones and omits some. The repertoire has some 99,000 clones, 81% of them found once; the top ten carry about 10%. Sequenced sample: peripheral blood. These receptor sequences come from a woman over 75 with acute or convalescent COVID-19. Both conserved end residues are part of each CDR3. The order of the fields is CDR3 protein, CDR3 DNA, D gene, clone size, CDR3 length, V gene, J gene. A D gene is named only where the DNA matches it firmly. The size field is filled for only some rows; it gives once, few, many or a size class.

cdr3_aa: CASSTREPDRGNQPQHF
cdr3_nt: TGTGCCAGCAGCACGAGGGAACCGGACAGGGGAAATCAGCCCCAGCATTTT
d_call: -
clone_size: -
cdr3_length: 17
v_call: TRBV21-1
j_call: TRBJ1-5

cdr3_aa: CASRQSQETQYF
cdr3_nt: TGTGCCAGCAGACAGTCCCAAGAGACCCAGTACTTC
d_call: -
clone_size: -
cdr3_length: 12
v_call: TRBV6-6
j_call: TRBJ2-5

cdr3_aa: CASSLGSGDVYNEQFF
cdr3_nt: TGCGCCAGCAGCTTGGGATCGGGGGACGTATACAATGAGCAGTTCTTC
d_call: -
clone_size: -
cdr3_length: 16
v_call: TRBV5-1
j_call: TRBJ2-1

cdr3_aa: CASSSGTGYTEAFF
cdr3_nt: TGTGCCAGCAGCTCCGGTACAGGGTACACTGAAGCTTTCTTT
d_call: -
clone_size: -
cdr3_length: 14
v_call: TRBV11-2
j_call: TRBJ1-1

cdr3_aa: CAISESRPSSTDTQYF
cdr3_nt: TGTGCCATCAGTGAGTCGCGGCCCTCTAGCACAGATACGCAGTATTTT
d_call: -
clone_size: -
cdr3_length: 16
v_call: TRBV10-3
j_call: TRBJ2-3

cdr3_aa: CAWSASGAPLHF
cdr3_nt: TGTGCCTGGAGTGCCTCAGGGGCACCCCTCCACTTT
d_call: -
clone_size: -
cdr3_length: 12
v_call: TRBV30
j_call: TRBJ1-6

cdr3_aa: CASSSPGQANYGYTF
cdr3_nt: TGTGCCAGCAGCTCACCGGGACAGGCTAACTATGGCTACACCTTC
d_call: TRBD1
clone_size: -
cdr3_length: 15
v_call: TRBV7-8
j_call: TRBJ1-2

cdr3_aa: CASSLGRRGQGLEAFF
cdr3_nt: TGTGCCAGCAGCTTGGGACGCCGCGGACAGGGGCTTGAAGCTTTCTTT
d_call: TRBD1
clone_size: -
cdr3_length: 16
v_call: TRBV7-9
j_call: TRBJ1-1

cdr3_aa: CASSWDNNEQFF
cdr3_nt: TGTGCCAGCAGCTGGGACAACAATGAGCAGTTCTTC
d_call: -
clone_size: -
cdr3_length: 12
v_call: TRBV7-9
j_call: TRBJ2-1

cdr3_aa: CSVTRGQLPGF
cdr3_nt: TGCAGTGTTACACGAGGACAGCTGCCTGGTTTT
d_call: -
clone_size: -
cdr3_length: 11
v_call: TRBV20-1
j_call: TRBJ1-6

cdr3_aa: CASSLEQGGNQPQHF
cdr3_nt: TGTGCCAGCAGCTTAGAGCAGGGGGGCAATCAGCCCCAGCATTTT
d_call: TRBD1
clone_size: -
cdr3_length: 15
v_call: TRBV11-3
j_call: TRBJ1-5

cdr3_aa: CASSLALGLAGNTGELFF
cdr3_nt: TGTGCCAGCAGCTTGGCCCTGGGGCTAGCGGGGAACACCGGGGAGCTGTTTTTT
d_call: TRBD2
clone_size: -
cdr3_length: 18
v_call: TRBV5-6
j_call: TRBJ2-2

cdr3_aa: CASSLLQKIEAFF
cdr3_nt: TGTGCCAGCAGTTTGTTACAGAAGATAGAAGCTTTCTTT
d_call: -
clone_size: once
cdr3_length: 13
v_call: TRBV28
j_call: TRBJ1-1

cdr3_aa: CAWKDRDRELAFF
cdr3_nt: TGTGCCTGGAAGGACCGGGACAGGGAGTTAGCTTTCTTT
d_call: TRBD1
clone_size: -
cdr3_length: 13
v_call: TRBV30
j_call: TRBJ1-1

cdr3_aa: CASTTWRKAEAFF
cdr3_nt: TGTGCCAGCACTACCTGGCGGAAGGCTGAAGCTTTCTTT
d_call: -
clone_size: -
cdr3_length: 13
v_call: TRBV6-5
j_call: TRBJ1-1

cdr3_aa: CASSSLGAETQYF
cdr3_nt: TGTGCCAGCAGTTCCCTAGGTGCGGAGACCCAGTACTTC
d_call: -
clone_size: -
cdr3_length: 13
v_call: TRBV6-6
j_call: TRBJ2-5

cdr3_aa: CASSMEGGTNTEAFF
cdr3_nt: TGTGCCAGTAGTATGGAAGGGGGCACCAACACTGAAGCTTTCTTT
d_call: TRBD1
clone_size: few
cdr3_length: 15
v_call: TRBV19
j_call: TRBJ1-1

cdr3_aa: CASSLGWRGGRTDTQYF
cdr3_nt: TGTGCCAGCAGCTTAGGCTGGCGGGGGGGCCGTACAGATACGCAGTATTTT
d_call: TRBD2
clone_size: -
cdr3_length: 17
v_call: TRBV7-8
j_call: TRBJ2-3

cdr3_aa: CASSSLQGKDEKLFF
cdr3_nt: TGTGCCAGTAGTAGTCTACAGGGGAAGGATGAAAAACTGTTTTTT
d_call: TRBD1
clone_size: -
cdr3_length: 15
v_call: TRBV19
j_call: TRBJ1-4

cdr3_aa: CASSLQGSEAFF
cdr3_nt: TGTGCCAGCAGTCTTCAGGGGTCTGAAGCTTTCTTT
d_call: -
clone_size: once
cdr3_length: 12
v_call: TRBV6-2/TRBV6-3
j_call: TRBJ1-1

cdr3_aa: CASSATDNTDTQYF
cdr3_nt: TGTGCCAGCAGTGCCACTGATAACACAGATACGCAGTATTTT
d_call: -
clone_size: -
cdr3_length: 14
v_call: TRBV25-1
j_call: TRBJ2-3

cdr3_aa: CAWSNSPYEQYF
cdr3_nt: TGTGCCTGGAGTAACAGCCCCTACGAGCAGTACTTC
d_call: -
clone_size: -
cdr3_length: 12
v_call: TRBV30
j_call: TRBJ2-7

cdr3_aa: CASSPRTGRGATNEKLFF
cdr3_nt: TGTGCCAGCTCACCACGGACCGGGAGAGGGGCAACTAATGAAAAACTGTTTTTT
d_call: -
clone_size: once
cdr3_length: 18
v_call: TRBV18
j_call: TRBJ1-4

cdr3_aa: CALRQGAKGYGYTF
cdr3_nt: TGTGCCCTTAGACAGGGGGCAAAAGGCTATGGCTACACCTTC
d_call: TRBD1
clone_size: -
cdr3_length: 14
v_call: TRBV24-1
j_call: TRBJ1-2

cdr3_aa: CASSRRGLAGGVYNEQFF
cdr3_nt: TGTGCCAGCAGTCGGAGAGGACTAGCGGGGGGGGTATACAATGAGCAGTTCTTC
d_call: TRBD2
clone_size: -
cdr3_length: 18
v_call: TRBV28
j_call: TRBJ2-1

cdr3_aa: CASSPTGVGEKLFF
cdr3_nt: TGTGCCAGCAGCCCCACAGGGGTGGGAGAAAAACTGTTTTTT
d_call: TRBD1
clone_size: -
cdr3_length: 14
v_call: TRBV28
j_call: TRBJ1-4

cdr3_aa: CASSLDRAETQYF
cdr3_nt: TGTGCCAGCAGCTTGGACAGGGCGGAGACCCAGTACTTC
d_call: TRBD1
clone_size: -
cdr3_length: 13
v_call: TRBV13
j_call: TRBJ2-5

cdr3_aa: CASSPDQTGSRETQYF
cdr3_nt: TGTGCCAGCAGTCCGGACCAGACAGGGTCCCGGGAGACCCAGTACTTC
d_call: TRBD1
clone_size: -
cdr3_length: 16
v_call: TRBV2
j_call: TRBJ2-5

cdr3_aa: CASSLLGQGVYGYTF
cdr3_nt: TGTGCCAGCAGTTTATTGGGACAGGGGGTTTATGGCTACACCTTC
d_call: TRBD1
clone_size: -
cdr3_length: 15
v_call: TRBV28
j_call: TRBJ1-2

cdr3_aa: CASSFVRRGTRNYGYTF
cdr3_nt: TGTGCCAGCAGTTTCGTTCGCAGGGGGACGAGAAACTATGGCTACACCTTC
d_call: TRBD1
clone_size: -
cdr3_length: 17
v_call: TRBV28
j_call: TRBJ1-2

cdr3_aa: CASSTTAGQGSYGYTF
cdr3_nt: TGTGCCAGCAGCACTACAGCGGGACAGGGCTCCTATGGCTACACCTTC
d_call: TRBD1
clone_size: -
cdr3_length: 16
v_call: TRBV7-8
j_call: TRBJ1-2

cdr3_aa: CASSPPDRPKAFF
cdr3_nt: TGTGCCAGCAGCCCCCCGGACAGGCCCAAAGCTTTCTTT
d_call: TRBD1
clone_size: -
cdr3_length: 13
v_call: TRBV6-6
j_call: TRBJ1-1

cdr3_aa: CASSLQGWSQPQHF
cdr3_nt: TGTGCCAGCAGTCTTCAGGGGTGGAGTCAGCCCCAGCATTTT
d_call: -
clone_size: few
cdr3_length: 14
v_call: TRBV6-2/TRBV6-3
j_call: TRBJ1-5

cdr3_aa: CASSRGDRVAGELFF
cdr3_nt: TGCGCCAGCAGCCGGGGGGACAGGGTGGCCGGGGAGCTGTTTTTT
d_call: TRBD1
clone_size: few
cdr3_length: 15
v_call: TRBV5-1
j_call: TRBJ2-2

cdr3_aa: CASSLRRQGPRGTNYGYTF
cdr3_nt: TGTGCCAGCAGCTTACGTAGACAGGGTCCTCGAGGGACTAACTATGGCTACACCTTC
d_call: TRBD1
clone_size: -
cdr3_length: 19
v_call: TRBV7-3
j_call: TRBJ1-2

cdr3_aa: CASSQTENQPQHF
cdr3_nt: TGTGCCAGCTCACAGACAGAGAATCAGCCCCAGCATTTT
d_call: -
clone_size: -
cdr3_length: 13
v_call: TRBV18
j_call: TRBJ1-5

cdr3_aa: CASSIEASSGNTIYF
cdr3_nt: TGTGCCAGTAGTATCGAGGCAAGCTCTGGAAACACCATATATTTT
d_call: -
clone_size: -
cdr3_length: 15
v_call: TRBV19
j_call: TRBJ1-3

cdr3_aa: CASSLEGRGNQPQHF
cdr3_nt: TGTGCCAGCAGTTTAGAGGGGAGGGGCAATCAGCCCCAGCATTTT
d_call: -
clone_size: -
cdr3_length: 15
v_call: TRBV27
j_call: TRBJ1-5

cdr3_aa: CASSPRQGGSTEAFF
cdr3_nt: TGTGCCAGCAGCCCTCGACAGGGTGGGAGCACTGAAGCTTTCTTT
d_call: -
clone_size: -
cdr3_length: 15
v_call: TRBV21-1
j_call: TRBJ1-1

cdr3_aa: CASSLQGLTGKLFF
cdr3_nt: TGCGCCAGCAGCCTTCAAGGACTGACGGGAAAACTGTTTTTT
d_call: -
clone_size: -
cdr3_length: 14
v_call: TRBV4-1
j_call: TRBJ1-4

cdr3_aa: CASSQGQLSGNTIYF
cdr3_nt: TGTGCCAGCTCGCAGGGACAGCTCTCTGGAAACACCATATATTTT
d_call: TRBD1
clone_size: few
cdr3_length: 15
v_call: TRBV18
j_call: TRBJ1-3

cdr3_aa: CASSHGTETYNEQFF
cdr3_nt: TGTGCCAGCAGCCACGGGACAGAGACCTACAATGAGCAGTTCTTC
d_call: TRBD1
clone_size: -
cdr3_length: 15
v_call: TRBV28
j_call: TRBJ2-1

cdr3_aa: CASSRMNRGMNEKLFF
cdr3_nt: TGTGCCAGCAGCCGAATGAACAGGGGCATGAATGAAAAACTGTTTTTT
d_call: TRBD1
clone_size: -
cdr3_length: 16
v_call: TRBV9
j_call: TRBJ1-4

cdr3_aa: CASSYKHSNQPQHF
cdr3_nt: TGTGCCAGCAGTTACAAACACAGCAATCAGCCCCAGCATTTT
d_call: -
clone_size: once
cdr3_length: 14
v_call: TRBV6-2/TRBV6-3
j_call: TRBJ1-5

cdr3_aa: CASSSGHNSFGYTF
cdr3_nt: TGTGCCAGCAGCTCGGGACACAACTCTTTTGGTTACACCTTC
d_call: -
clone_size: -
cdr3_length: 14
v_call: TRBV3-1/TRBV3-2
j_call: TRBJ1-2

cdr3_aa: CASSLLAGGLNIQYF
cdr3_nt: TGTGCCAGCAGCTTACTAGCGGGGGGGCTGAACATTCAGTACTTC
d_call: TRBD2
clone_size: -
cdr3_length: 15
v_call: TRBV5-6
j_call: TRBJ2-4

cdr3_aa: CASSLGQGIQEELFF
cdr3_nt: TGCGCCAGCAGCCTCGGACAGGGGATCCAGGAGGAGTTGTTTTTT
d_call: TRBD1
clone_size: -
cdr3_length: 15
v_call: TRBV5-1
j_call: TRBJ2-2

cdr3_aa: CASSTGRGGNQPQHF
cdr3_nt: TGTGCCAGTAGCACCGGGAGGGGGGGCAATCAGCCCCAGCATTTT
d_call: -
clone_size: -
cdr3_length: 15
v_call: TRBV19
j_call: TRBJ1-5

cdr3_aa: CASSQGADYGYTF
cdr3_nt: TGTGCCAGCAGCCAAGGGGCTGACTATGGCTACACCTTC
d_call: -
clone_size: few
cdr3_length: 13
v_call: TRBV3-1/TRBV3-2
j_call: TRBJ1-2

cdr3_aa: CASSGGGAGHEQFF
cdr3_nt: TGTGCCAGTAGTGGCGGGGGTGCGGGCCATGAGCAGTTCTTC
d_call: TRBD2
clone_size: once
cdr3_length: 14
v_call: TRBV19
j_call: TRBJ2-1

cdr3_aa: CASSPRDRGIQPQHF
cdr3_nt: TGTGCCAGCAGTCCGCGGGACAGGGGAATTCAGCCCCAGCATTTT
d_call: TRBD1
clone_size: -
cdr3_length: 15
v_call: TRBV28
j_call: TRBJ1-5